This is a list of T cell receptor beta chains from one sample in a study of blood T cell repertoires in COVID-19. Assay: immunoSEQ multiplex PCR; the TCRdb copy retains only in-frame clones and omits some. In the table there are some 25,000 clones, about 90% of which are singletons. The sequenced sample was peripheral blood. These receptor sequences come from a human donor in a cohort sampled during active COVID-19. The CDR3 runs from the conserved cysteine through the conserved F or W. Fields, in order: clone size, D gene, V gene, J gene, CDR3 DNA, CDR3 protein. D genes are given only for firm matches. Expanded clones are given a class, and other clones once, few, many or no size at all.

clone_size: -; d_call: TRBD1; v_call: TRBV5-8; j_call: TRBJ2-5; cdr3_nt: TGTGCCAGCAGCAGGGGACAGGGGGCTGTAAAGACCCAGTACTTC; cdr3_aa: CASSRGQGAVKTQYF
clone_size: -; d_call: -; v_call: TRBV21-1; j_call: TRBJ1-5; cdr3_nt: TGTGCCAGCGCGAATACAGGAATAAGCAATCAGCCCCAGCATTTT; cdr3_aa: CASANTGISNQPQHF
clone_size: -; d_call: TRBD2; v_call: TRBV19; j_call: TRBJ2-1; cdr3_nt: TGTGCCAGTAGTATAGGTCGGGGGGGTTACAATGAGCAGTTCTTC; cdr3_aa: CASSIGRGGYNEQFF
clone_size: few; d_call: -; v_call: TRBV4-3; j_call: TRBJ1-6; cdr3_nt: TGCGCCAGCAGCCAAGATCTGCACCCAGATTCACCCCTCCACTTT; cdr3_aa: CASSQDLHPDSPLHF
clone_size: -; d_call: -; v_call: TRBV27; j_call: TRBJ1-2; cdr3_nt: TGTGCCAGCGCCAACCCGGGTAACTATGGCTACACCTTC; cdr3_aa: CASANPGNYGYTF
clone_size: -; d_call: -; v_call: TRBV21-1; j_call: TRBJ1-2; cdr3_nt: TGTGCCAGCAGCAAAGTAGGCAGCCGGGAGAATGGCTACACCTTC; cdr3_aa: CASSKVGSRENGYTF
clone_size: once; d_call: TRBD1; v_call: TRBV7-8; j_call: TRBJ2-7; cdr3_nt: TGTGCCAGCAGCCTCGGGACAGCCTCCTACGAGCAGTACTTC; cdr3_aa: CASSLGTASYEQYF
clone_size: -; d_call: -; v_call: TRBV6-2/TRBV6-3; j_call: TRBJ2-7; cdr3_nt: TGTGCCAGCAGTTCGACGAGGTCCGCGCAGTACTTC; cdr3_aa: CASSSTRSAQYF
clone_size: -; d_call: TRBD2; v_call: TRBV4-3; j_call: TRBJ2-1; cdr3_nt: TGCGCCAGCAGCCAAGATCGGGCTAGCGGGCCCTACAATGAGCAGTTCTTC; cdr3_aa: CASSQDRASGPYNEQFF
clone_size: -; d_call: -; v_call: TRBV7-9; j_call: TRBJ1-3; cdr3_nt: TGTGCCAGCAGCTTACTCAGGGTGGCTGGAAACACCATATATTTT; cdr3_aa: CASSLLRVAGNTIYF
clone_size: -; d_call: -; v_call: TRBV5-5; j_call: TRBJ1-5; cdr3_nt: TGTGCCAGCACGGGTACAGGGTTAGGGCAGCCCCAGCATTTT; cdr3_aa: CASTGTGLGQPQHF
clone_size: -; d_call: -; v_call: TRBV5-5; j_call: TRBJ1-3; cdr3_nt: TGTGCCAGCAGCGTTACAGGGCCTGGAAACACCATATATTTT; cdr3_aa: CASSVTGPGNTIYF
clone_size: once; d_call: -; v_call: TRBV4-1; j_call: TRBJ2-4; cdr3_nt: TGCGCCAGCAGCCAAGATGCTGAGACAGCAAACATTCAGTACTTC; cdr3_aa: CASSQDAETANIQYF
clone_size: once; d_call: -; v_call: TRBV24-1; j_call: TRBJ2-2; cdr3_nt: TGTGCCACCAGTGATAGCTCCGGGGAAGTCCTTGGCACCGGGGAGCTGTTTTTT; cdr3_aa: CATSDSSGEVLGTGELFF
clone_size: -; d_call: -; v_call: TRBV19; j_call: TRBJ1-2; cdr3_nt: TGTGCCAGTAGTATAGGCCAGGGAAACTATGGCTACACCTTC; cdr3_aa: CASSIGQGNYGYTF
clone_size: -; d_call: TRBD2; v_call: TRBV28; j_call: TRBJ2-4; cdr3_nt: TGTGCCAGCAGTTTATACCCGGGACTAGCGGGAGGAAGGGAAAACATTCAGTACTTC; cdr3_aa: CASSLYPGLAGGRENIQYF
clone_size: -; d_call: TRBD1; v_call: TRBV7-9; j_call: TRBJ2-2; cdr3_nt: TGTGCCAGCAGCTCGCGACAGGGAAACACCGGGGAGCTGTTTTTT; cdr3_aa: CASSSRQGNTGELFF
clone_size: -; d_call: -; v_call: TRBV19; j_call: TRBJ2-7; cdr3_nt: TGTGCCAGTAGTTTCTACCTCGGGGCCTACGAGCAGTACTTC; cdr3_aa: CASSFYLGAYEQYF
clone_size: -; d_call: -; v_call: TRBV5-1; j_call: TRBJ1-1; cdr3_nt: TGCGCCAGCAGCTGGGGGACTGAGAACACTGAAGCTTTCTTT; cdr3_aa: CASSWGTENTEAFF
clone_size: -; d_call: -; v_call: TRBV11-3; j_call: TRBJ1-3; cdr3_nt: TGTGCCAGCAGTAAATATAGTCAGGGTCTGGCAGGAAACACCATATATTTT; cdr3_aa: CASSKYSQGLAGNTIYF
clone_size: once; d_call: TRBD1; v_call: TRBV24-1; j_call: TRBJ1-4; cdr3_nt: TGTGCCACCAGTGATTCAGGACAGGGTGGTGAAAAACTGTTTTTT; cdr3_aa: CATSDSGQGGEKLFF
clone_size: -; d_call: TRBD1; v_call: TRBV19; j_call: TRBJ2-7; cdr3_nt: TGTGCCAGTAGTATAGATCAAAGGGGGCAAAGACCCTACGAGCAGTACTTC; cdr3_aa: CASSIDQRGQRPYEQYF
clone_size: -; d_call: TRBD2; v_call: TRBV27; j_call: TRBJ2-1; cdr3_nt: TGTGCCAGCAGTTTTCGCGGGGGGGATGAGCAGTTCTTC; cdr3_aa: CASSFRGGDEQFF